What follows are 8 T cell receptor beta chains derived from one specimen sequenced in a study of shared clonotypes between healthy human individuals. TCRdb keeps only in-frame clones here, not all; method: immunoSEQ multiplex PCR. Among 190,000 or so clones listed, about 68% were seen once. The specimen sequenced was memory CD4+ T cells sorted from blood. The subset was: CD45RA-negative fraction. The receptors shown here come from a man aged 25-45 years in good health.

This clone is a singleton in its sample. DNA of the CDR3: TGTGCCAGCAGCAAAATGGGGCTTCTCAGAGGGGCAGGGCCACGGGAGACCCAGTACTTC. This sequence encodes CASSKMGLLRGAGPRETQYF. The J gene is TRBJ2-5, the V gene TRBV21-1. TRBV21-1 is marked as a pseudogene. The CDR3 runs to 20 residues.

This clone was seen a handful of times. The chain has TRBV6-5 and TRBJ2-5, with 8 bases lining up with TRBD1. Germline trimming cut 3 bases from V and 5 bases from J; bases unmatched to any gene: 5. CDR3 length: 14 amino acids. CDR1 is MNHEY and CDR2 is SVGAGI in the germline V gene. The CDR3 DNA sequence: TGTGCCAGCAGTTATCAGGGGGCGATGGAGACCCAGTACTTC. Translation gives CASSYQGAMETQYF.

The chain employs TRBV7-2 and TRBJ2-7; D tentatively reads TRBD1 or TRBD2 (6 bases each). Between the trimmed V and J ends, which lost 1 base and 2 bases, there was a span of 18 bases. CDR1 is SGHTA and CDR2 is FQGNSA in the germline V gene. The CDR3 sequence is 17 residues long. The CDR3 region is CASSLVGGRASAYEQYF. The CDR3 DNA follows: TGTGCCAGCAGCTTAGTCGGGGGCAGGGCCTCCGCCTACGAGCAGTACTTC.

This clone was found many times. V is TRBV9 and J is TRBJ2-2; D unclear. V lost 0 bases to trimming and J lost 5 bases, with 14 bases between them. The CDR3 contains 16 residues. The germline CDR1 and CDR2 sequences are SGDLS and YYNGEE. This CDR3 is CASSVDDPAYTGELFF. CDR3 in DNA: TGTGCCAGCAGCGTAGATGATCCAGCGTATACCGGGGAGCTGTTTTTT.

The chain couples TRBV5-1 to TRBJ1-5; D is possibly TRBD1 (5 bases). This CDR3 region has 14 residues. Germline CDR1 is SGHRS and CDR2 is YFSETQ. With 5 bases removed from V and 0 bases from J, the gap between germline ends came to 9 bases. CDR3 nucleotide sequence: TGCGCCAGCAGTCCGGACAATAGCAATCAGCCCCAGCATTTT. This gives the protein CASSPDNSNQPQHF.

The chain combines TRBV6-5 with TRBJ1-4; maybe TRBD1 (5 bases). CDR3 length equals 14 residues. V lost 4 bases, J lost 5 bases, and 11 bases lay in between. The germline V gene encodes CDR1 MNHEY and CDR2 SVGAGI. The CDR3 sequence is CASSSGTLNEKLFF. CDR3 DNA sequence: TGTGCCAGCAGTTCAGGGACGTTGAATGAAAAACTGTTTTTT.

CDR3 amino acids: CASRAGTSGSQTQYF. The CDR3 DNA sequence: TGCGCCAGCAGGGCCGGGACTAGCGGGAGTCAGACCCAGTACTTC. The chain is built from TRBV10-2 and TRBJ2-5; TRBD2 matches at 14 bases. CDR1 is WSHSY, CDR2 SAAADI, per germline. This CDR3 has 15 amino acids. With 6 bases clipped from V and 6 bases from J, the junction kept 6 bases outside the gene matches.

This chain links TRBV5-1 with TRBJ1-2, with 8 bases identical to TRBD1. From germline, CDR1 is SGHRS and CDR2 YFSETQ. This CDR3 comprises 14 residues. The V and J ends lost 0 bases and 14 bases, in that order; junction bases with no gene match: 12. The CDR3 protein is CASSLVPGGETLTF. The CDR3 DNA reads TGCGCCAGCAGCTTGGTTCCAGGGGGCGAAACGCTGACCTTC.